One and the same sample provided the 8 T cell receptor beta chains below, sequenced in a study of T cells after posttransplantation cyclophosphamide. The method was immunoSEQ multiplex PCR; TCRdb's version includes in-frame clones alone and lacks a portion of them. The sample carries more than 12,000 clones, approximately 73% recorded once. Sequencing was done on a sample of memory CD4+ T cells sorted from PBMCs. These receptor sequences come from a man aged 45-60 years.

The gene calls are TRBV4-3 and TRBJ1-2; possible D gene TRBD1, 6 bases. Between the trimmed V and J ends, which lost 4 bases and 8 bases, there was a span of 14 bases. The CDR3 totals 13 residues. CDR1 and CDR2 (germline): LGHNA, YSLEER. CDR3 in DNA: TGCGCCAGCAGCCCCGACAGGTTGCGGGGCTACACCTTC. Protein: CASSPDRLRGYTF.

This chain links TRBV27 with TRBJ2-3; TRBD2 aligns across 7 bases. The CDR3 is 17 residues long. Germline loops: CDR1 MNHEY, CDR2 SMNVEV (reference sequence). V lost 4 bases to trimming and J lost 3 bases; unmatched junction nucleotides: 13. The CDR3 nucleotides read TGTGCCAGCAGTTCGCCCCGGACTAGGGCGGGTACAGATACGCAGTATTTT. Protein sequence: CASSSPRTRAGTDTQYF.

V is TRBV21-1 and J is TRBJ2-1; no check of the table's D call, TRBD2, against the DNA was made. TRBV21-1 is tagged as a pseudogene. The CDR3 extends over 16 amino acids. The CDR3 DNA reads TGTGCCAGCAGCGAGTGTAGCGGGAGATGGAGCAATGAGCAGTTCTTC. It encodes CASSECSGRWSNEQFF.

This chain joins TRBV4-2 and TRBJ2-1; possibly TRBD2 for D (5 bases). Germline V CDR1 and CDR2: LGHNA, YNFKEQ. V lost 0 bases, J lost 14 bases, and 17 bases lay in between. The CDR3 is 14 residues long. CDR3 sequence reads: CASSQDKGLYSKFF. The CDR3 nucleotides are TGTGCCAGCAGCCAAGATAAAGGACTTTATTCGAAGTTCTTC.

This clone was recorded once. V is TRBV2 and J is TRBJ2-1; 7 bases align to TRBD1. Per germline, CDR1 SNHLY and CDR2 FYNNEI. The CDR3 runs 13 residues. The J segment lost 9 bases and the V segment lost 4 bases, leaving 6 bases of the junction unmatched. Here the CDR3 reads CASSGTGFIEQFF. CDR3 nucleotide sequence: TGTGCCAGCAGTGGGACAGGTTTTATTGAGCAGTTCTTC.

The chain uses TRBV11-3 and TRBJ2-7, with D unclear. Germline CDR1 is SGHNT and CDR2 is YENEEA. The CDR3 length is 13 residues. Trimming removed 1 base at V and 3 bases at J, with 7 bases between. This CDR3 is CASSLAPSYEQYF. The CDR3 DNA reads TGTGCCAGCAGCTTAGCCCCCAGCTACGAGCAGTACTTC.

The rearrangement links TRBV6-1 to TRBJ1-2; a weak D match, TRBD1 (5 bases). CDR3 length equals 15 residues. Germline V lookup: CDR1 MNHNS, CDR2 SASEGT. Trimming took off 5 bases at V and 5 bases at J, with 18 bases between the two ends. CDR3 sequence: CASSQSLGGIYGYTF. For the CDR3, the DNA is TGTGCCAGCAGTCAATCGCTTGGGGGGATATATGGCTACACCTTC.

This clone was counted a few times. The chain recombines TRBV6-1 with TRBJ1-2; 7 bases are shared with TRBD1. After removal of 8 bases from V and 8 bases from J, the junction contained 8 bases not matched to a gene. Germline V lookup: CDR1 MNHNS, CDR2 SASEGT. This CDR3 is 12 amino acids long. CDR3: CASRQGLGGYTF. Written as DNA, the CDR3 is TGTGCCAGCCGACAGGGTCTAGGGGGCTACACCTTC.